The 17 T cell receptor beta chains below come from one sample, sequenced in a study of control samples from healthy donors and cancer patients. The method was immunoSEQ multiplex PCR; TCRdb's version includes in-frame clones alone and lacks a portion of them. The repertoire holds about 180,000 clones, nearly 90% seen once, with 1.4% in the top ten. Input material: blood. The receptors come from a woman aged 50 to 60 in good health.

The rearrangement links TRBV11-3 to TRBJ2-7, with D hard to call. V lost 2 bases and J 5 bases, leaving 7 bases between the germline ends. CDR3 length: 12 amino acids. Germline V gene lookup returns CDR1 SGHNT and CDR2 YENEEA. The chain's CDR3 is CASSLNADEQYF. The CDR3 region has the DNA TGTGCCAGCAGCTTAAACGCCGACGAGCAGTACTTC.

This chain uses TRBV5-6 with TRBJ1-3, with TRBD1 matching 10 bases. CDR3 size: 19 residues. The V segment lost 3 bases and the J segment 2 bases; nucleotides outside the gene matches: 14. Germline V CDR1 and CDR2: SGHDT, YYEEEE. CDR3 nucleotides: TGTGCCAGCAGCTCATTTGGTAGGAGAGGACAGGGGGCTGGAAACACCATATATTTT. It specifies CASSSFGRRGQGAGNTIYF.

This clone has only one observation. The rearrangement uses TRBV15 and TRBJ2-4; TRBD1 aligns across 8 bases. The junction had 8 bases not matched to a gene; V was cut back by 0 bases and J by 7 bases. Germline CDR1 LNHNV, CDR2 YYDKDF (reference sequence). The CDR3 has 16 amino acids. The CDR3 loop is CATSRDLPGGDNIQYF. CDR3 nucleotide sequence: TGTGCCACCAGCAGAGATCTTCCAGGGGGCGACAACATTCAGTACTTC. Full variable domain (missing parts from reference TRBV15 and TRBJ2-4): DAMVIQNPRYQVTQFGKPVTLSCSQTLNHNVMYWYQQKSSQAPKLLFHYYDKDFNNEADTPDNFQSRRPNTSFCFLDIRSPGLGDTAMYLCATSRDLPGGDNIQYFGAGTRLSVL.

The chain has TRBV7-9 and TRBJ2-6; D unresolved. This CDR3 is 19 amino acids long. V lost 9 bases, J lost 0 bases, and 24 bases lay in between. From germline, CDR1 is SEHNR and CDR2 FQNEAQ (reference sequence). The CDR3 coding sequence is TGTGCCAGTGGCAGAGAGGTCCGAACCGAAGGCTCTGGGGCCAACGTCCTGACTTTC. Translation: CASGREVRTEGSGANVLTF.

The chain employs TRBV9 and TRBJ1-1; 8 nucleotides line up with TRBD1. The V gene end was trimmed by 4 bases and the J gene end by 0 bases; junction bases not matched to a gene: 5. Germline V gene lookup returns CDR1 SGDLS and CDR2 YYNGEE. The CDR3 covers 15 residues. CDR3 residues: CASSTGTGLNTEAFF. For the CDR3, the DNA is TGTGCCAGCAGCACCGGGACAGGACTGAACACTGAAGCTTTCTTT.

The chain couples TRBV7-3 to TRBJ2-5; TRBD2 matches 8 bases. The length of the CDR3 is 13 residues. The germline V gene has CDR1 SGHTA and CDR2 FQGTGA. V lost 5 bases and J lost 5; bases outside the gene matches: 4. CDR3 sequence (DNA): TGTGCCAGCAGCCGTAGCGGGATGGAGACCCAGTACTTC. Translation gives CASSRSGMETQYF.

This chain uses TRBV11-1 with TRBJ1-1, with 9 bases that match TRBD1. With 3 bases clipped from V and 6 bases from J, the junction kept 5 bases outside the gene matches. The CDR3 consists of 14 residues. Germline CDR1 SGHAT, CDR2 FQDESV (reference sequence). The CDR3 region has the DNA TGTGCCAGCAGCTTCCGGGACAGGGTTGCTGAAGCTTTCTTT. Its translation: CASSFRDRVAEAFF.

This clone turned up a few times. This chain uses TRBV11-3 with TRBJ2-1; D is undetermined. CDR1 and CDR2 (germline): SGHNT, YENEEA. V was clipped by 3 bases and J by 5 bases, with 5 bases between them. CDR3 length equals 12 residues. The CDR3 sequence: CASSFRHNEQFF. The CDR3 region has the DNA TGTGCCAGCAGCTTCAGGCACAATGAGCAGTTCTTC.

The chain combines TRBV5-4 with TRBJ2-1; TRBD2 matches 7 bases. The V and J ends lost 2 bases and 4 bases, in that order; junction bases with no gene match: 3. Germline V gene data show CDR1 as SGHNT and CDR2 as YYREEE (reference sequence). This CDR3 spans 14 amino acids. CDR3 amino acids: CASSLAGTYNEQFF. The CDR3 DNA reads as TGTGCCAGCAGCTTAGCGGGGACGTACAATGAGCAGTTCTTC. Based on the CDR3 plus reference TRBV5-4 and TRBJ2-1, the full variable domain is ETGVTQSPTHLIKTRGQQVTLRCSSQSGHNTVSWYQQALGQGPQFIFQYYREEENGRGNFPPRFSGLQFPNYSSELNVNALELDDSALYLCASSLAGTYNEQFFGPGTRLTVL.

The chain has TRBV9 and TRBJ1-3; D remains ambiguous. This CDR3 region has 17 residues. In germline, CDR1 is SGDLS, CDR2 YYNGEE. Trimming removed 0 bases from V and 3 bases from J, with 16 bases in between. In DNA, the CDR3 is TGTGCCAGCAGCGTAGGGTTCTCAACCGGAGGTGGAAACACCATATATTTT. Translation: CASSVGFSTGGGNTIYF.

This chain connects TRBV7-9 to TRBJ1-2; perhaps TRBD1 as D (5 bases). Germline values: CDR1 SEHNR, CDR2 FQNEAQ (reference sequence). V was shortened by 4 bases and J by 4 bases, with 19 bases between the two germline ends. This CDR3 spans 16 amino acids. This chain's CDR3 is CASSSGVGGMGYGYTF. In DNA form, the CDR3 reads TGTGCCAGCAGCTCCGGGGTTGGGGGGATGGGCTATGGCTACACCTTC.

This chain connects TRBV5-6 to TRBJ2-7; TRBD2 aligns across 8 bases. CDR3 length: 13 amino acids. The germline gives CDR1 SGHDT, CDR2 YYEEEE. V was pared by 7 bases and J by 3 bases, with 6 bases of the junction left unmatched. CDR3 nucleotide sequence: TGTGCCAGCGGACCGGGAGGGTACTACGAGCAGTACTTC. Residues: CASGPGGYYEQYF.

The J gene is TRBJ1-1, the V gene TRBV3-1 (or the pseudogene TRBV3-2), with D uncertain. The CDR3 contains 13 residues. Germline V gene sequence: CDR1 LGHDT, CDR2 YNNKEL (reference sequence). V lost 8 bases to trimming and J lost 1 base, with 11 bases between them. This CDR3 reads CASAMRPNTEAFF. Here the CDR3 DNA reads TGTGCCAGCGCTATGAGGCCGAACACTGAAGCTTTCTTT.

The V call is TRBV6-5, the J call TRBJ2-1; possibly TRBD1 for D (6 bases). Germline values: CDR1 MNHEY, CDR2 SVGAGI. V shed 5 bases and J shed 2 bases, with 13 bases lying between them. The CDR3 sequence is 15 residues long. The CDR3 sequence is CASSSRDTAYNEQFF. Written as DNA, the CDR3 is TGTGCCAGCAGTAGCCGGGACACCGCCTACAATGAGCAGTTCTTC.

The chain joins TRBV4-3 to TRBJ1-6, with D uncertain. Germline values: CDR1 LGHNA, CDR2 YSLEER. V was pared by 0 bases and J by 6 bases, with 12 bases between. CDR3 length equals 16 residues. The CDR3 here is CASSQDAVGSNSPLHF. The DNA for the CDR3 is TGCGCCAGCAGCCAAGATGCGGTGGGGAGTAATTCACCCCTCCACTTT.

The chain employs TRBV2 and TRBJ1-2; TRBD1 might be the D (5 bases). The germline V gene has CDR1 SNHLY and CDR2 FYNNEI. The V end lost 4 bases, the J end lost 3 bases, and 12 bases lay between the germline ends. The CDR3 loop spans 14 amino acids. CDR3 amino acids: CASSVQEGDYGYTF. In DNA form, the CDR3 reads TGTGCCAGCAGTGTACAGGAAGGAGACTATGGCTACACCTTC. The whole variable domain, filled in from reference TRBV2 and TRBJ1-2, reads EPEVTQTPSHQVTQMGQEVILRCVPISNHLYFYWYRQILGQKVEFLVSFYNNEISEKSEIFDDQFSVERPDGSNFTLKIRSTKLEDSAMYFCASSVQEGDYGYTFGSGTRLTVV.

V and J are TRBV9 and TRBJ2-7, with 7 bases that match TRBD1. CDR1 and CDR2 from the germline V gene are SGDLS and YYNGEE. V was pared by 0 bases and J by 6 bases, with 6 bases of the junction left unmatched. The CDR3 is made up of 14 amino acids. The CDR3 coding sequence is TGTGCCAGCAGCGTAGAACAGGGGACCGGCGAGCAGTACTTC. Its translation is CASSVEQGTGEQYF. Variable domain in full (rest from reference TRBV9 and TRBJ2-7): DSGVTQTPKHLITATGQRVTLRCSPRSGDLSVYWYQQSLDQGLQFLIQYYNGEERAKGNILERFSAQQFPDLHSELNLSSLELGDSALYFCASSVEQGTGEQYFGPGTRLTVT.